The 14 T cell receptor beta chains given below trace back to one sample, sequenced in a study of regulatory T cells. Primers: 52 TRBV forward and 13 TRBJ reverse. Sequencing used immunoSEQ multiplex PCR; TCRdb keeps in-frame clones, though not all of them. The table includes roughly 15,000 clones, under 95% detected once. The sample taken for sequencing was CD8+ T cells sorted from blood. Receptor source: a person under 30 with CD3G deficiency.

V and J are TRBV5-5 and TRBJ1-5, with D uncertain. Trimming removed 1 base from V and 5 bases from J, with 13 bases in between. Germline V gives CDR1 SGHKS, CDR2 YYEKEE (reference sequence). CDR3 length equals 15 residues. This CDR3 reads CASSLRTSWDQPQHF. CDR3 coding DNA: TGTGCCAGCAGCTTGAGGACCTCATGGGATCAGCCCCAGCATTTT.

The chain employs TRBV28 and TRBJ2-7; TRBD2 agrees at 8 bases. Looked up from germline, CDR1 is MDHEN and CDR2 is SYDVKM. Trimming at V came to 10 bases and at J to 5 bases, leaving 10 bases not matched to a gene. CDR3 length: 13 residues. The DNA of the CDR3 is TGTGCCACTCTCGGGACTAGTTCGCACGAGCAGTACTTC. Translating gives CATLGTSSHEQYF. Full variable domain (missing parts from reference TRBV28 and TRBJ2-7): DVKVTQSSRYLVKRTGEKVFLECVQDMDHENMFWYRQDPGLGLRLIYFSYDVKMKEKGDIPEGYSVSREKKERFSLILESASTNQTSMYLCATLGTSSHEQYFGPGTRLTVT.

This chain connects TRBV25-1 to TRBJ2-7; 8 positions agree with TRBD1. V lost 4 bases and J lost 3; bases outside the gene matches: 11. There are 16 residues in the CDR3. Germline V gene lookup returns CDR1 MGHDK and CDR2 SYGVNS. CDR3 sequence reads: CASSGISTGAGYEQYF. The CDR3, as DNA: TGTGCCAGCAGTGGCATATCGACAGGGGCTGGCTACGAGCAGTACTTC.

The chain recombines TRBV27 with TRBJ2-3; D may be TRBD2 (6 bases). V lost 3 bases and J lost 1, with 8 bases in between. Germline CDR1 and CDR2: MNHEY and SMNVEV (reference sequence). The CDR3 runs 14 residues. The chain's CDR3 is CASSLGTGTDTQYF. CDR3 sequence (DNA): TGTGCCAGCAGTTTGGGGACTGGCACAGATACGCAGTATTTT.

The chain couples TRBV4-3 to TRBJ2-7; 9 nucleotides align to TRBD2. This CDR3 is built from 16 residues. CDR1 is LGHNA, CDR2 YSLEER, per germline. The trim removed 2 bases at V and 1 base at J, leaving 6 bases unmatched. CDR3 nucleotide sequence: TGCGCCAGCAGCCAATCTCGCGGGGGGGTTTCCTACGAGCAGTACTTC. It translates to CASSQSRGGVSYEQYF.

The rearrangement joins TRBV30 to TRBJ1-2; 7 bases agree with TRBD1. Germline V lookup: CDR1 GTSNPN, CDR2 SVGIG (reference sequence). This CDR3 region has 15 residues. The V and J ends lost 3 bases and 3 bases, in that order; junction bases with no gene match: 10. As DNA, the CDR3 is TGTGCCTGGAGCCCCCCCATGACAGGGTACTATGGCTACACCTTC. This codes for CAWSPPMTGYYGYTF.

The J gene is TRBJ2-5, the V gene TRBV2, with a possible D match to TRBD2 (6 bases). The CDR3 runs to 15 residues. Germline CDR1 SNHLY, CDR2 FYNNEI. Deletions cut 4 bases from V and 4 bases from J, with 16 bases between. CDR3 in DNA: TGTGCCAGCAGTGGCGGGGAAGAATGGTTAGAGACCCAGTACTTC. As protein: CASSGGEEWLETQYF.

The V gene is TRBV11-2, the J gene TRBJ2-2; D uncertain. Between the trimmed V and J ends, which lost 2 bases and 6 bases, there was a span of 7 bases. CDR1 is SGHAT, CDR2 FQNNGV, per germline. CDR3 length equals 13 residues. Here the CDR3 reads CASSLFGAGELFF. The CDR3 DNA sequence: TGTGCCAGCAGCTTATTTGGGGCCGGGGAGCTGTTTTTT.

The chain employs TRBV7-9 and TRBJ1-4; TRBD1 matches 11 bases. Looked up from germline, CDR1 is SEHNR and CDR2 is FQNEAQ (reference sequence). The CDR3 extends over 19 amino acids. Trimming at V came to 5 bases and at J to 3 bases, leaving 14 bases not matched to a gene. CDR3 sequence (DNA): TGTGCCAGCAGCGGTGACCGGGACAGGGGGATAGTCCCTAATGAAAAACTGTTTTTT. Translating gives CASSGDRDRGIVPNEKLFF. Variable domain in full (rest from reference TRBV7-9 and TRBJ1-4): DTGVSQNPRHKITKRGQNVTFRCDPISEHNRLYWYRQTLGQGPEFLTYFQNEAQLEKSRLLSDRFSAERPKGSFSTLEIQRTEQGDSAMYLCASSGDRDRGIVPNEKLFFGSGTQLSVL.

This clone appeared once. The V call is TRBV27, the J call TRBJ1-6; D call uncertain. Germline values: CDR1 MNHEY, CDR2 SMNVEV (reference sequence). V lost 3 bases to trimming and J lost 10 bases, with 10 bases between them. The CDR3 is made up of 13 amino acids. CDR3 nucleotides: TGTGCCAGCAGTTTCGACGGCGGGTCACCCCTCCACTTT. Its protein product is CASSFDGGSPLHF.

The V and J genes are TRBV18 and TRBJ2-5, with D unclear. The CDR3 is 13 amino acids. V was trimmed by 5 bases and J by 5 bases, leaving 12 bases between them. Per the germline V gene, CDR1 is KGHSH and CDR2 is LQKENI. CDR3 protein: CASSDEGLETQYF. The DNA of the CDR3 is TGTGCCAGCTCAGATGAAGGGCTGGAGACCCAGTACTTC.

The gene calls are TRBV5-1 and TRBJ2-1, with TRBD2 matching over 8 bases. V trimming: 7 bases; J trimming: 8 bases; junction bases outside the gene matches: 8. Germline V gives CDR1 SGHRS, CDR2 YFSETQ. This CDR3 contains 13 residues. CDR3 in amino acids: CASSPGGWDEQFF. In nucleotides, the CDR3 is TGCGCCAGCTCCCCGGGGGGGTGGGATGAGCAGTTCTTC.

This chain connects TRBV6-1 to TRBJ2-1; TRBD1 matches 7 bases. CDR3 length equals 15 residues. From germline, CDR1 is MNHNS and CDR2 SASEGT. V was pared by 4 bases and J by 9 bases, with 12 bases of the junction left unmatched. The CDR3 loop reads CASSVNRGRGGEQFF. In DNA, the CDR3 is TGTGCCAGCAGTGTTAACAGGGGAAGAGGAGGTGAGCAGTTCTTC.

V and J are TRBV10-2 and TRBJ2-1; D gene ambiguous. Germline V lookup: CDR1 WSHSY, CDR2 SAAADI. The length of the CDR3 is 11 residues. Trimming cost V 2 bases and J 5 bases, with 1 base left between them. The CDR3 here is CASSEDNEQFF. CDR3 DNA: TGCGCCAGCAGTGAGGACAATGAGCAGTTCTTC.